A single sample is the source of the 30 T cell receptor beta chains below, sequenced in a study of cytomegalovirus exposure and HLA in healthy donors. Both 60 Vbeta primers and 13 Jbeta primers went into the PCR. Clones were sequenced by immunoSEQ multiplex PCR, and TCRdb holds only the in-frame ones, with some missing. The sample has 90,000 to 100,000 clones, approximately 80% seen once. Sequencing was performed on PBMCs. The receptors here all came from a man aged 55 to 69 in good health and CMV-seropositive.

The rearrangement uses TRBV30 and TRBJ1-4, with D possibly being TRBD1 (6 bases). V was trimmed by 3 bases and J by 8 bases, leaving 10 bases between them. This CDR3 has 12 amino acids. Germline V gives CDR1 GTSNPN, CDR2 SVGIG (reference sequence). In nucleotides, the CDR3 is TGTGCCTGGAGCGATGGACAGGAAAAACTGTTTTTT. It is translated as CAWSDGQEKLFF.

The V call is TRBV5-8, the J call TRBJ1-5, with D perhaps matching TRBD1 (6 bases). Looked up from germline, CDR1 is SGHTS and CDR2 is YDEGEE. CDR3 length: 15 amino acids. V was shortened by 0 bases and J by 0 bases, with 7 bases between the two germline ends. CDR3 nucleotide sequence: TGTGCCAGCAGCTTGGACAGGGTTAGCAATCAGCCCCAGCATTTT. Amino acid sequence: CASSLDRVSNQPQHF.

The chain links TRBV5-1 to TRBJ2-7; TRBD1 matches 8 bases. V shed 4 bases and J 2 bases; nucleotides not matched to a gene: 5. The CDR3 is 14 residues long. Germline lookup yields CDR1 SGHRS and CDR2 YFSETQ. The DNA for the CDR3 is TGCGCCAGCAGCAAGACAGGGGTTCCCTACGAGCAGTACTTC. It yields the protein CASSKTGVPYEQYF.

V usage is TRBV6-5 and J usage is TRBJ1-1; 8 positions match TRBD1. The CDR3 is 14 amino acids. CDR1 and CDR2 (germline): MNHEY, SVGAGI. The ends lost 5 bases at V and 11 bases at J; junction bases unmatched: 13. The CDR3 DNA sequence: TGTGCCAGCAGTCGGAACGACAGGGGAGTTGGGGCTTTCTTT. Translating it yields CASSRNDRGVGAFF.

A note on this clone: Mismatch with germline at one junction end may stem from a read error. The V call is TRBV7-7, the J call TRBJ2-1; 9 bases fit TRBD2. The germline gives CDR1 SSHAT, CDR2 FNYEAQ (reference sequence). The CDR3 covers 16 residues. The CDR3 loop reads CASSSLRGGLYNEQFF. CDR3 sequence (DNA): TGTGCTAGCAGCTCCCTGCGGGGGGGCTTATACAATGAGCAGTTCTTC.

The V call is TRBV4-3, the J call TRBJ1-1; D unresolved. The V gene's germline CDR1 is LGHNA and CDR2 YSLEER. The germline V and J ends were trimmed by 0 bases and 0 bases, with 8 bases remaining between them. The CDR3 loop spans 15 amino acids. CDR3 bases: TGCGCCAGCAGCCAAGATCGTCAGTTGAACACTGAAGCTTTCTTT. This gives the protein CASSQDRQLNTEAFF.

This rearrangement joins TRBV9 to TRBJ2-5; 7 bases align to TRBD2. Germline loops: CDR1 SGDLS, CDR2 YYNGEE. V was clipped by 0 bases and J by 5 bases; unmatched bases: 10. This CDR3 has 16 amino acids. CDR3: CASSVGQAGPIETQYF. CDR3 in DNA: TGTGCCAGCAGCGTAGGCCAAGCGGGGCCAATTGAGACCCAGTACTTC.

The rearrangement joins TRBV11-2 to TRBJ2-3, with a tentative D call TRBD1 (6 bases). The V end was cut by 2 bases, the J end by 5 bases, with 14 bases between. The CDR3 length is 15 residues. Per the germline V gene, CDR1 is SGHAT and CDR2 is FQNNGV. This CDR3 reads CASSLLMGAIDTQYF. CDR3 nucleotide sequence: TGTGCCAGCAGCTTACTAATGGGGGCTATAGATACGCAGTATTTT.

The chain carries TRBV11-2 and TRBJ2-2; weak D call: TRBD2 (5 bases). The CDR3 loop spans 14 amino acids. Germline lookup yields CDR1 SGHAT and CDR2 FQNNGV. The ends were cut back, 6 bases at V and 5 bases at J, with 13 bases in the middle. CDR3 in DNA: TGTGCCAGCAGGAGAGGGAGCCTTACCGGGGAGCTGTTTTTT. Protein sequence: CASRRGSLTGELFF.

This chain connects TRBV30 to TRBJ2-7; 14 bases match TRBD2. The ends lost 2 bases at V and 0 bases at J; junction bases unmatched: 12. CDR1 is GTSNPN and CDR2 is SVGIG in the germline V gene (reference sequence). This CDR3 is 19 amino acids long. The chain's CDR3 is CAWSYPGLAGGSSSYEQYF. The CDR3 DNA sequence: TGTGCCTGGAGTTACCCCGGACTAGCGGGGGGATCCAGCTCCTACGAGCAGTACTTC.

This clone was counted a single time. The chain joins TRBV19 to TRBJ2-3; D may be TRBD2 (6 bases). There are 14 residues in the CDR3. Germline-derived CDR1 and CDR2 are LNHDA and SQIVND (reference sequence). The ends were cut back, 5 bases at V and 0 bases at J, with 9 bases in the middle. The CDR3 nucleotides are TGTGCCAGTAGTCGAGGGAGGAGCACAGATACGCAGTATTTT. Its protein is CASSRGRSTDTQYF.

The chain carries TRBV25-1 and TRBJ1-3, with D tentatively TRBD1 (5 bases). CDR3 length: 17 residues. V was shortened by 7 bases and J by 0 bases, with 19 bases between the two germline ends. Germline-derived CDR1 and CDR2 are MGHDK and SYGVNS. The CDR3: CASKKGRALDSGNTIYF. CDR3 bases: TGTGCCAGCAAAAAGGGGAGGGCCCTTGACTCTGGAAACACCATATATTTT.

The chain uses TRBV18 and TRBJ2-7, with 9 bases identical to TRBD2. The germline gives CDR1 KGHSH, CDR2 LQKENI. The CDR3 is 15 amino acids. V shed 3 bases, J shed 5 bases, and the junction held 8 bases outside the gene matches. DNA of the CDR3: TGTGCCAGCTCACCGATAGCGGGGGTTAGTAACGAGCAGTACTTC. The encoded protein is CASSPIAGVSNEQYF.

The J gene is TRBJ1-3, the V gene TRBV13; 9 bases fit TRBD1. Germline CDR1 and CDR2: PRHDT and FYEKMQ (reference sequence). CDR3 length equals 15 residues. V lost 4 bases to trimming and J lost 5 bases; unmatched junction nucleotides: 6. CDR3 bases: TGTGCCAGCAGCTCCCTCGGGACAGGGAGAAACACCATATATTTT. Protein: CASSSLGTGRNTIYF.

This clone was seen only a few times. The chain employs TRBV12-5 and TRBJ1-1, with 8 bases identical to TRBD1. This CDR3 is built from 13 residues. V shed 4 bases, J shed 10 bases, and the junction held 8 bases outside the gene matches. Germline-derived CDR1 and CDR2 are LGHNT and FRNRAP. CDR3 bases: TGTGCTAGTGGTTCCTACACCGGGACAGGAGCTTTCTTT. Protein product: CASGSYTGTGAFF.

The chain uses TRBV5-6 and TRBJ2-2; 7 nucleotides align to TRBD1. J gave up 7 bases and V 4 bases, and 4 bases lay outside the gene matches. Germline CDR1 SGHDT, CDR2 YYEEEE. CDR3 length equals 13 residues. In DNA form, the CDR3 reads TGTGCCAGCAGCCCGACAGGGTACGGGGAGCTGTTTTTT. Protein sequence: CASSPTGYGELFF. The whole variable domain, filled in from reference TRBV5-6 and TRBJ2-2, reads DAGVTQSPTHLIKTRGQQVTLRCSPKSGHDTVSWYQQALGQGPQFIFQYYEEEERQRGNFPDRFSGHQFPNYSSELNVNALLLGDSALYLCASSPTGYGELFFGEGSRLTVL.

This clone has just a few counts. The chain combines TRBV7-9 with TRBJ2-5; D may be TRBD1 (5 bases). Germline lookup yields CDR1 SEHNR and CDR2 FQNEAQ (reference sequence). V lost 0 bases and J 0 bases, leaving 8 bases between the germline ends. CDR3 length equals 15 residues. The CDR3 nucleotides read TGTGCCAGCAGCTTAGCAAAGGGGAACCAAGAGACCCAGTACTTC. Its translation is CASSLAKGNQETQYF.

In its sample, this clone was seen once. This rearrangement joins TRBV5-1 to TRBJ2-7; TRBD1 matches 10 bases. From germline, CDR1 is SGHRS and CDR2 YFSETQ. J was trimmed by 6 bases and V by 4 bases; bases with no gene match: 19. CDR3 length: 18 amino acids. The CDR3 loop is CASSLEWVTGGAIPEQYF. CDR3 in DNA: TGCGCCAGCAGCCTGGAGTGGGTGACAGGGGGCGCAATTCCCGAGCAGTACTTC.

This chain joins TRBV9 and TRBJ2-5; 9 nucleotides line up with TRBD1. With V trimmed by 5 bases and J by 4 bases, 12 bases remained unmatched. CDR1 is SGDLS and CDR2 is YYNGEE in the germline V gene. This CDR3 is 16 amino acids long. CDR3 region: CASSDTGTGFRETQYF. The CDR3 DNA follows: TGTGCCAGCAGTGATACCGGGACAGGGTTCCGAGAGACCCAGTACTTC.

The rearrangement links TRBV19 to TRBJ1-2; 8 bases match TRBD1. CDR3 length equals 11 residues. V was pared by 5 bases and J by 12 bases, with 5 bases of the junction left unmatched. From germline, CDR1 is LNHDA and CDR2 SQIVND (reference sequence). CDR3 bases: TGTGCCAGTAGTTTCCAGGGGGCCCACACCTTC. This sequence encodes CASSFQGAHTF.

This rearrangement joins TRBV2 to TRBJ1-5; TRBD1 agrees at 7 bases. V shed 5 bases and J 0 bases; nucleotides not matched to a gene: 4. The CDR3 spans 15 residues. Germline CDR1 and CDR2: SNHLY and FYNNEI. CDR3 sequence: CASSWDRASNQPQHF. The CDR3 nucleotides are TGTGCCAGCAGTTGGGACAGAGCTAGCAATCAGCCCCAGCATTTT.

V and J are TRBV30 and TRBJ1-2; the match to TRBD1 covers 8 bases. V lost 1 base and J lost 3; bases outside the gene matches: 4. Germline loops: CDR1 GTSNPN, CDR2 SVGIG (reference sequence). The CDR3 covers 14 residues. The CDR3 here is CAWSGDRLYYGYTF. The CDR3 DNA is TGTGCCTGGAGTGGGGACAGGCTATACTATGGCTACACCTTC.

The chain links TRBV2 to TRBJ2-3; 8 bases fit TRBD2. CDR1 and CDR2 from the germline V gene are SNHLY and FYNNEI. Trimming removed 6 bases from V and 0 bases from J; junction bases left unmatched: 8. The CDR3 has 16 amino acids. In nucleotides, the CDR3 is TGTGCCAGCAGAATAATAGCGGGGAGTAGCACAGATACGCAGTATTTT. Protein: CASRIIAGSSTDTQYF. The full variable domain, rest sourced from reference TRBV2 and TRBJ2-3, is EPEVTQTPSHQVTQMGQEVILRCVPISNHLYFYWYRQILGQKVEFLVSFYNNEISEKSEIFDDQFSVERPDGSNFTLKIRSTKLEDSAMYFCASRIIAGSSTDTQYFGPGTRLTVL.

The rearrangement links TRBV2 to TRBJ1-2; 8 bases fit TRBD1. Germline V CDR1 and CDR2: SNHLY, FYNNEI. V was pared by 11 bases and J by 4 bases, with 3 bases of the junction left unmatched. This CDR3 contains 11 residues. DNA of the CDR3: TGTGCCGACGACAGGGGCTATGGCTACACCTTC. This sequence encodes CADDRGYGYTF.

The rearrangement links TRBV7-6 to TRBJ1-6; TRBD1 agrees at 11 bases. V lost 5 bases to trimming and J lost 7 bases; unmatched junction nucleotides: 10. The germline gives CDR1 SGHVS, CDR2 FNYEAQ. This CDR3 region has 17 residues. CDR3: CASSPRTGGVGNSPLHF. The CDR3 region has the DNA TGTGCCAGCAGCCCTCGGACAGGGGGCGTCGGAAATTCACCCCTCCACTTT.

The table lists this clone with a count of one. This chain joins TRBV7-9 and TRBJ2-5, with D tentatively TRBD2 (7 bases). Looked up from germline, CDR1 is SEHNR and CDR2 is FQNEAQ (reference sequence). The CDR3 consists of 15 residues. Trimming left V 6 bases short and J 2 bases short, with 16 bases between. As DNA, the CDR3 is TGTGCCAGCAGAAAGGGGGGGGAGAGACAAGAGACCCAGTACTTC. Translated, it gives CASRKGGERQETQYF.

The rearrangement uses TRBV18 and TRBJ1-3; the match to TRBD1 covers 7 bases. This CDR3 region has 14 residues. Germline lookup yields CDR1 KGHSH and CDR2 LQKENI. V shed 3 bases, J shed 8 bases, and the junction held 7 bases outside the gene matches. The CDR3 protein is CASSPGQPADTIYF. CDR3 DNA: TGTGCCAGCTCACCGGGACAGCCGGCGGACACCATATATTTT.

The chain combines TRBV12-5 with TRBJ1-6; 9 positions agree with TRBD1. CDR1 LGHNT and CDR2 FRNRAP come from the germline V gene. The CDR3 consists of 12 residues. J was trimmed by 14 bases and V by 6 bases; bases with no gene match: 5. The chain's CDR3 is CASGPQGATLHF. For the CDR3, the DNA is TGTGCTAGTGGACCACAGGGGGCGACCCTCCACTTT.

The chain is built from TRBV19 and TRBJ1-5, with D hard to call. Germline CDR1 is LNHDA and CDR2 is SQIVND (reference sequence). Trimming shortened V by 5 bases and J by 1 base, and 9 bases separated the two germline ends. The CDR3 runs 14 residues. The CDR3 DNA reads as TGTGCCAGTAGTTTTTTAGAGAGCAATCAGCCCCAGCATTTT. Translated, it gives CASSFLESNQPQHF.

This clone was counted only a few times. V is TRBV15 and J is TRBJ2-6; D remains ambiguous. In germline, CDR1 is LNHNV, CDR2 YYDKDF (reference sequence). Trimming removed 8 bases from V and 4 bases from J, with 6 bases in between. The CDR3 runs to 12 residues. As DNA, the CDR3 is TGTGCCACCTCCCGGGGGGCCAACGTCCTGACTTTC. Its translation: CATSRGANVLTF.